The clone carrying this TCR beta chain was detected once. Its antigen is undetermined. This specimen belongs to a study of shared clonotypes between healthy human individuals. General observations from the study: Genetic and exposure-history diversity was limited by the few donors. Clonotype sharing among donors, it was expected, would be affected by sequencing depth.

It was CD45RO-negative cells, positively selected for CCR7, that made up naive CD8 cells, with terminally differentiated effector memory CD45RA+ cells excluded. None of the donors, who were healthy HIV-negative adults, had recently had acute infections or vaccinations. In germline, CDR1 is SGHVS, CDR2 FNYEAQ. CDR3 size: 18 residues. With V trimmed by 4 bases and J by 8 bases, 19 bases remained unmatched. The repertoire was sequenced with immunoSEQ multiplex PCR; TCRdb's copy has only in-frame clones and lacks some. The sample has 700,000 to 950,000 clones, 90% to 98% seen once; the top ten hold less than 0.25%.

This clonotype was sampled from a man younger than 40 in good health. Sequenced input: naive CD8+ T cells sorted from blood. The V gene is TRBV7-6, the J gene TRBJ2-2; 7 bases map to TRBD2. Written as DNA, the CDR3 is TGTGCCAGCAGCTCCGCGGCCCGGACTAGTAGAATAATAGGGGAGCTGTTTTTT. Translating gives CASSSAARTSRIIGELFF.